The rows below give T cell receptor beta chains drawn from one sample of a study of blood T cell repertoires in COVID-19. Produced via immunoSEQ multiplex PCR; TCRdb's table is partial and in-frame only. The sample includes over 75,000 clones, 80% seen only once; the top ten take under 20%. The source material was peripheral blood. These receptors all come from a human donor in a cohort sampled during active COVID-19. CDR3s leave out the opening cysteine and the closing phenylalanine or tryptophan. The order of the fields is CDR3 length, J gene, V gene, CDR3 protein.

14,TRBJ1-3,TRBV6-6,ASSYSATASGNTIY
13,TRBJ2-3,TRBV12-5,ASGLGQGAVDTQY
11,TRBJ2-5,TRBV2,ASSVSPGGTQY
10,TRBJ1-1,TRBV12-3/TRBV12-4,ASSRGQGRAF
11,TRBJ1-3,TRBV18,ASSTGTENTIY
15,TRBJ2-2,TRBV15,ATSRDRGPANTGELF
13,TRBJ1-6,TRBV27,ASRGDSSYNSPLH
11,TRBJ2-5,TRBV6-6,AGSGGAQETQY
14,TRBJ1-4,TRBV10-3,AISESISQGLAKLF
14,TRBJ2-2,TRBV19,ASKPGHLARTGELF
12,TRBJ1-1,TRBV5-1,ASSPRTGNTEAF
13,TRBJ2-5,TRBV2,ASSAQQGAVETQY
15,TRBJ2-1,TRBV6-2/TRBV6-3,ASSYSTVQASYNEQF
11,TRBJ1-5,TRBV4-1,ASSPDNNQPQH
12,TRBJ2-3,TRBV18,ASSPKRGTDTQY
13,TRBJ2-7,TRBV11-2,ASSLEGTGWYEQY
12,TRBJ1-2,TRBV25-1,ASSSSDRYYGYT
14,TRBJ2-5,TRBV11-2,ASSLDGPAGGVTQY